The clone carrying this TCR beta chain turned up a few times. Antigen specificity is unknown. Germline CDR1 SQVTM, CDR2 ANQGSEA. The CDR3 loop spans 14 amino acids. V gave up 7 bases and J gave up 0 bases, with 14 bases separating them. The data are from a study of T cells in Graves' hyperthyroidism and ophthalmopathy. There were TCR beta CDR3 regions amplified from RNA transcripts. Researchers ran a first-round RT-PCR on the TCR CDR3 using the HTBI primer set. TCRdb re-derived calls from the multiplex PCR reads in MiXCR, one entry per CDR3 protein. The sample lists under 400,000 distinct CDR3 sequences, more than 11% seen once, with roughly 9.6% in the top ten. Study outcomes and limitations: Most expanded thyroid clonotypes above 0.001 recurred in blood.

The J gene is TRBJ2-3, the V gene TRBV29-1; weak D call: TRBD2 (6 bases). Sequencing was carried out using blood. This TCR came from a woman aged 60-75 years with Graves' hyperthyroidism. DNA of the CDR3: TGCAGCGCTACGGAGGGGAGTAGCACAGATACGCAGTATTTT. It yields the protein CSATEGSSTDTQYF.